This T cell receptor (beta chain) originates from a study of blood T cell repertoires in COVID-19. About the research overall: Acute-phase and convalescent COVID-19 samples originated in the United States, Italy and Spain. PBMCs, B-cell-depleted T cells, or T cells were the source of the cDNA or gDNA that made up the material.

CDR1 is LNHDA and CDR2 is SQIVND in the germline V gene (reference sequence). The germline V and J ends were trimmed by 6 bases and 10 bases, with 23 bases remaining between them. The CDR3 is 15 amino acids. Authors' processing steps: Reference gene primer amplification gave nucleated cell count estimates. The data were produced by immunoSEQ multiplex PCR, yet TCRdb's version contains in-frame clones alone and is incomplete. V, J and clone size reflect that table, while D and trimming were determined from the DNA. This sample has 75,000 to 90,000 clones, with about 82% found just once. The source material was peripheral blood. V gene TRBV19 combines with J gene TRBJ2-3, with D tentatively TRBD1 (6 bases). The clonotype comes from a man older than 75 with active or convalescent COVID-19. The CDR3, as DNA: TGTGCCAGTAGCCTCCGAGGCAGGGGAGTAGCTTCGCAGTATTTT. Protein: CASSLRGRGVASQYF.